This T cell receptor (beta chain) was captured by sequencing in a study of OX40 agonist ivuxolimab in advanced cancers. As for the study in general: The study gave patients intravenous ivuxolimab at 0.01 to 10 mg/kg every 2 weeks. Males comprised around four fifths of the group, whose mean age was about 62 years (range about 20 to 85).

After removal of 6 bases from V and 4 bases from J, the junction contained 12 bases not matched to a gene. From germline, CDR1 is SQVTM and CDR2 ANQGSEA. The CDR3 has 15 residues. Autoimmune disease history or systemic immunosuppression disqualified patients. Sequencing was performed with immunoSEQ multiplex PCR; in TCRdb, only in-frame clones are kept and a portion is missing. Found here are tens of thousands of clones, 86% of them singletons; the top ten hold approximately 15%. The material was CD4+ or CD8+ T cells sorted from blood, obtained in a trial of the OX40 agonist ivuxolimab. The rearrangement uses TRBV29-1 and TRBJ2-1, with 7 bases matching TRBD2. This TCR was sampled from an adult with an advanced solid tumor such as melanoma, head and neck, liver or kidney cancer. The DNA for the CDR3 is TGCAGCGTGGGCCTTGGAGCGGGGCCTTACAATGAGCAGTTCTTC. This gives the protein CSVGLGAGPYNEQFF.